This is a list of T cell receptor beta chains from one sample in a study of tumor-infiltrating lymphocytes in primary liver carcinoma. TCRdb re-derived calls from the multiplex PCR reads in MiXCR, one entry per CDR3 protein. This sample has approximately 320,000 distinct CDR3 sequences; about three fifths occur once, and the top ten carry about 18%. Specimen: peripheral blood. All receptors come from a woman in her 30s with primary liver carcinoma and hepatitis B virus infection. Both conserved end residues are part of each CDR3.

>TRBV10-3|TRBJ2-3
CGVSYSGREDTQYF
>TRBV5-1|TRBJ2-7
CASSFRDEQYF
>TRBV6-2/TRBV6-3|TRBJ1-5
CASGQDRLSNQPQHF
>TRBV5-6|.
CASSSPRDTIYEQFF
>TRBV29-1|TRBJ1-4
CSVRTRTSNEKLFF
>TRBV4-2|TRBJ2-3
CASSHDLTSGRQGDTQYF
>TRBV11-2|TRBJ2-1
CASSWENYNEQFF
>TRBV28|TRBJ2-5
CATLTGGGETQYF
>TRBV6-1|TRBJ2-1
CASSPWGSGSPYNEQFF
>TRBV6-6|TRBJ2-7
CASFRDRREQYF
>TRBV7-3|TRBJ2-1
CASSFSSAGEQFF
>TRBV6-6|TRBJ1-2
CASSPGGHYGYTF
>TRBV7-9|TRBJ2-7
CASSLPGVLFYEQYF
>TRBV11-2|TRBJ2-5
CASSLRTSGGQETQYF